A single sample is the source of the 9 T cell receptor beta chains below, sequenced in a study of shared clonotypes between healthy human individuals (TCRdb year 2020). The protocol used for the library was the immunoSEQ multiplex PCR assay. Not all clones reach the TCRdb copy of this immuneACCESS table, which keeps in-frame sequences only. Checked studies attribute under half of the gap to unresolved V genes and leave the rest unexplained. The sample table shows around 2,000,000 clones, and about 92% are seen once. Clones ranked in the top ten supply 1.5% to 2% of the sample. CD8 naive samples were CD45RO-negative cells positively selected for CCR7, giving a CD45RA+CCR7+ population that excluded TemRA cells. The sequenced sample consisted of naive CD8+ T cells from PBMCs. Taken with the paper, the label for cell subset or site translates to: CD45RA+CCR7+. Source of these receptors: a man between 18 and 35 years old in good health. Some clones in this sample may be carry-over from other donors' samples.

In this sample, this clone turned up once. This sequence joins TRBV7-9 and TRBJ2-7; 8 positions match TRBD2. CDR1 and CDR2 from the germline V gene are SEHNR and FQNEAQ (reference sequence). J gave up 5 bases and V 3 bases, and 6 bases lay outside the gene matches. This CDR3 spans 14 amino acids. The CDR3 nucleotides read TGTGCCAGCAGCTTTGGCGGGAGGTATAACGAGCAGTACTTC. Its translation is CASSFGGRYNEQYF. The whole variable domain, filled in from reference TRBV7-9 and TRBJ2-7, reads DTGVSQNPRHKITKRGQNVTFRCDPISEHNRLYWYRQTLGQGPEFLTYFQNEAQLEKSRLLSDRFSAERPKGSFSTLEIQRTEQGDSAMYLCASSFGGRYNEQYFGPGTRLTVT.

The rearrangement uses TRBV7-9 and TRBJ2-1; 9 positions agree with TRBD2. Unmatched junction bases numbered 14, after V lost 4 bases and J lost 7 bases. CDR1 and CDR2 (germline): SEHNR, FQNEAQ (reference sequence). The CDR3 is 17 amino acids. The CDR3 region is CASSSREVAGGRNEQFF. In DNA form, the CDR3 reads TGTGCCAGCAGCTCCCGGGAGGTGGCGGGAGGGCGTAATGAGCAGTTCTTC.

This clone was observed a handful of times. The rearrangement joins TRBV10-3 to TRBJ1-1, with TRBD1 matching over 7 bases. The germline V gene has CDR1 ENHRY and CDR2 SYGVKD. V was clipped by 0 bases and J by 7 bases; unmatched bases: 8. The CDR3 is 15 amino acids. DNA of the CDR3: TGTGCCATCAGTGAGTCGAGACAGGGTTGGGTTGAAGCTTTCTTT. Amino acid sequence: CAISESRQGWVEAFF.

This clone came up once. J is TRBJ2-3 and V is TRBV27; D gene uncertain. Per germline, CDR1 MNHEY and CDR2 SMNVEV (reference sequence). The CDR3 sequence is 15 residues long. Trimming took 2 bases from V and 0 from J, leaving 9 bases between them. CDR3 amino acids: CASSLILTSTDTQYF. The CDR3 DNA sequence: TGTGCCAGCAGTTTAATACTTACTAGCACAGATACGCAGTATTTT.

This chain joins TRBV28 and TRBJ2-3; TRBD2 agrees at 12 bases. From germline, CDR1 is MDHEN and CDR2 SYDVKM. The CDR3 covers 17 residues. The junction had 13 bases not matched to a gene; V was cut back by 6 bases and J by 6 bases. CDR3 in DNA: TGTGCCAGCAGCCCCGTTCCTAGCGGGAGGGTCTGGGATACGCAGTATTTT. It translates to CASSPVPSGRVWDTQYF.

The V gene is TRBV10-2, the J gene TRBJ2-7, with 9 bases that match TRBD2. The germline V gene has CDR1 WSHSY and CDR2 SAAADI. Germline trimming cut 3 bases from V and 7 bases from J; bases unmatched to any gene: 13. The CDR3 contains 16 residues. This CDR3 reads CASSDAREGLLWEQYF. CDR3 nucleotides: TGCGCCAGCAGTGATGCGCGGGAGGGCCTATTGTGGGAGCAGTACTTC.

The gene calls are TRBV9 and TRBJ2-3; D is unresolved. This CDR3 has 16 amino acids. The V end was cut by 1 base, the J end by 0 bases, with 12 bases between. Germline CDR1 and CDR2: SGDLS and YYNGEE. Here the CDR3 reads CASSVQARQSTDTQYF. In DNA, the CDR3 is TGTGCCAGCAGCGTACAGGCTCGGCAAAGCACAGATACGCAGTATTTT.

The gene calls are TRBV29-1 and TRBJ2-1; 7 bases agree with TRBD2. The CDR3 is 13 residues long. Germline CDR1 and CDR2: SQVTM and ANQGSEA. DNA of the CDR3: TGCAATTTGATGATAGCGGGTTACAATGAGCAGTTCTTC. It encodes CNLMIAGYNEQFF.

Remarks on this clone: The same CDR3 can be traced to other DNA sequences in this sample. V gene TRBV5-6 combines with J gene TRBJ2-1, with D perhaps matching TRBD2 (6 bases). CDR1 is SGHDT, CDR2 YYEEEE, per germline. V gave up 0 bases and J gave up 3 bases, with 10 bases separating them. The CDR3 loop spans 15 amino acids. CDR3 sequence reads: CASSLGSGLYNEQFF. CDR3 in DNA: TGTGCCAGCAGCTTGGGTAGCGGCCTCTACAATGAGCAGTTCTTC.